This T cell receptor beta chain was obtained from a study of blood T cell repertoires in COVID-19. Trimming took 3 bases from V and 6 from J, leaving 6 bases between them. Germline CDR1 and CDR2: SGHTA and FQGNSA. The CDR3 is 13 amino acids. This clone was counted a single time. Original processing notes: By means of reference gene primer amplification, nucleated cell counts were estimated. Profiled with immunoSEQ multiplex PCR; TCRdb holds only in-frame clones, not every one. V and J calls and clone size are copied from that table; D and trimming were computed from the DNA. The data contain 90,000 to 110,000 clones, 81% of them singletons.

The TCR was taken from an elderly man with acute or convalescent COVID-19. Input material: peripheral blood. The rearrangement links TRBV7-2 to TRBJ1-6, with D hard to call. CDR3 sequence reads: CASSLAVNSPLHF. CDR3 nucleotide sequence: TGTGCCAGCAGCTTGGCGGTTAATTCACCCCTCCACTTT.